A selection of T cell receptor beta chains follows, all from one sample in a study of T cell responses to AZD1222 COVID-19 vaccine. Here immunoSEQ multiplex PCR was the method, and the copy in TCRdb shows in-frame clones only, minus some. This sample carries 65,000 to 85,000 clones, 88% of them seen once, and the ten largest clones take approximately 11%. The sample consisted of peripheral blood, taken 28 days after the second dose of the MenACWY control vaccine. The receptors were gathered from an adult who received the MenACWY meningococcal vaccine as a control. The CDR3 runs from the conserved cysteine through the conserved F or W. Fields, in order: V gene, clone size, D gene, J gene, CDR3 DNA, CDR3 protein. D genes are given only for firm matches. Size values are once, few and many counts, or a class for expanded clones, and some rows have none.

TRBV19	NA	NA	TRBJ2-2	TGTGCCAGTAGTATACTTTTCACGGGCGGCACCGGGGAGCTGTTTTTT	CASSILFTGGTGELFF
TRBV2	NA	TRBD1	TRBJ1-1	TGTGCCAGCAGGGCGGACAGGTGGGCTTTCTTT	CASRADRWAFF
TRBV4-3	NA	NA	TRBJ2-3	TGCGCCAGCAGCCAAGGCTTGGGGGCAGAGGGAGATACGCAGTATTTT	CASSQGLGAEGDTQYF
TRBV18	NA	NA	TRBJ2-7	TGTGCCAGCTCACCACTCCTGACGGATTCCTACGAGCAGTACTTC	CASSPLLTDSYEQYF
TRBV28	NA	NA	TRBJ1-4	TGTGCCAGCAGCTCTGGACGCGGCCGGTTAGGGCTGTTTTTT	CASSSGRGRLGLFF
TRBV15	NA	NA	TRBJ1-2	TGTGCCACCAGCAGAGATCGCAGCATCTATGGCTACACCTTC	CATSRDRSIYGYTF
TRBV6-1	NA	TRBD1	TRBJ2-2	TGTGCCAGCAGTGAACCGGGACAGGGGTTCCACGGGGAGCTGTTTTTT	CASSEPGQGFHGELFF
TRBV12-2	NA	NA	TRBJ1-2	TGTGCAAGTCGCTTAGCTATCGGCTGTGGCTACACCTTC	CASRLAIGCGYTF
TRBV24-1	NA	NA	TRBJ1-5	TGTGCCACCAGTGTCACCGGCCCTACCAGCAATCAGCCCCAGCATTTT	CATSVTGPTSNQPQHF
TRBV4-1	NA	NA	TRBJ1-4	TGCGCCAGCAGCCCACGACAGCCAACTAATGAAAAACTGTTTTTT	CASSPRQPTNEKLFF
TRBV10-3	once	NA	TRBJ1-2	TGTGCCATCAGTGTCTATTCCGAAGCTAACTATGGCTACACCTTC	CAISVYSEANYGYTF
TRBV6-5	NA	NA	TRBJ2-5	TGTGCCAGCAGTCAGACTACGGAGACCCAGTACTTC	CASSQTTETQYF
TRBV6-6	NA	NA	TRBJ1-5	TGTGCCAGCAGTCGAAGTACGGGATATAGCAATCAGCCCCAGCATTTT	CASSRSTGYSNQPQHF
TRBV20-1	NA	NA	TRBJ1-1	TGCAGTGCCAGTCAAGGTGTGATCACTGAAGCTTTCTTT	CSASQGVITEAFF
TRBV7-2	few	TRBD1	TRBJ1-5	TGTGCCAGCAGCTTAGAAGGGGGCTTTACGCCCCAGCATTTT	CASSLEGGFTPQHF
TRBV5-1	NA	NA	TRBJ1-1	TGCGCCAGCAGCTTAGATGAGGGGGGCCTAGGGAACACTGAAGCTTTCTTT	CASSLDEGGLGNTEAFF
TRBV6-6	NA	TRBD1	TRBJ1-5	TGTGCCAGCAGCTTTCAGGGGGTTCAGCCCCAGCATTTT	CASSFQGVQPQHF
TRBV5-4	NA	NA	TRBJ2-5	TGTGCCAGCAGCTTGCCGGGGGTGAGGGGAGAGACCCAGTACTTC	CASSLPGVRGETQYF
TRBV6-5	few	NA	TRBJ1-2	TGTGCCAGCGGATTGGGGGAAAATCGCTATGGCTACACCTTC	CASGLGENRYGYTF
TRBV5-1	NA	NA	TRBJ2-5	TGCGCCAGCAAACCGGACGGGGATCCTGAGACCCAGTACTTC	CASKPDGDPETQYF
TRBV5-1	NA	NA	TRBJ2-7	TGCGCCAGCAGCTTGGTGGTAACAGCGGTCCAGGGGGAGCAGTACTTC	CASSLVVTAVQGEQYF
TRBV2	NA	NA	TRBJ1-5	TGTGCCAGCAGTGCTGCCAATCAGCCCCAGCATTTT	CASSAANQPQHF
TRBV19	NA	TRBD1	TRBJ2-5	TGTGCCAGTAGCCGGGACAGTGGGTCCCAAGAGACCCAGTACTTC	CASSRDSGSQETQYF
TRBV2	NA	TRBD2	TRBJ2-7	TGTGCCAGCAGAGCCCCGGGACTACTAGCTTACGAGCAGTACTTC	CASRAPGLLAYEQYF
TRBV5-5	NA	TRBD2	TRBJ2-5	TGTGCCAGCAGCGCCCCCGGACTAGCTCTAATTGAGACCCAGTACTTC	CASSAPGLALIETQYF
TRBV7-2	NA	TRBD1	TRBJ2-7	TGTGCCAGCAGCTTCGCCGGGACAGGGACGGAAAGAACCTACGAGCAGTACTTC	CASSFAGTGTERTYEQYF
TRBV27	few	TRBD1	TRBJ1-2	TGTGCCAGCAGTTTTTTGGCTACAGGGGGTAGGGACGGCTACACCTTC	CASSFLATGGRDGYTF
TRBV7-6	once	NA	TRBJ2-2	TGTGCCAGCAGCTTGGAGGGCAACACCGGGGAGCTGTTTTTT	CASSLEGNTGELFF
TRBV19	NA	NA	TRBJ1-1	TGTGCCAGTAGCCCCAAGGGGGTGAACACTGAAGCTTTCTTT	CASSPKGVNTEAFF
TRBV7-9	NA	TRBD1	TRBJ1-1	TGTGCCAGCAGCTTATCAGGGGGCATGAACACTGAAGCTTTCTTT	CASSLSGGMNTEAFF
TRBV5-1	NA	TRBD1	TRBJ2-7	TGCGCCAGCAAACTGCCCCGGGGACAGGGTTTTGAAGAGCAGTACTTC	CASKLPRGQGFEEQYF
TRBV30	NA	NA	TRBJ1-2	TGTGCCTGGAGTGGAACGGGCACGGCCCTATATGGCTACACCTTC	CAWSGTGTALYGYTF
TRBV19	once	TRBD1	TRBJ2-1	TGTGCCAGTAGTAGGGACAGTCTTATCGATGAGCAGTTCTTC	CASSRDSLIDEQFF
TRBV3-1/TRBV3-2	NA	TRBD1	TRBJ1-6	TGTGCCAGCAGCCAAGATGACAGGGGGGGTCTATCACCCCTCCACTTT	CASSQDDRGGLSPLHF
TRBV30	NA	NA	TRBJ1-6	TGTGCCTGGAGTCCAGGGGTAGAGTCACCCCTCCACTTT	CAWSPGVESPLHF
TRBV6-6	few	NA	TRBJ1-3	TGTGCCAGCAGGAATCCCTCTGGAAACACCATATATTTT	CASRNPSGNTIYF
TRBV21-1	NA	NA	TRBJ1-5	TGTGCCAGCAGCAAAGAGAGTGACAGGGGCGCGCGAGATCAGCCCCAGCATTTT	CASSKESDRGARDQPQHF
TRBV6-5	NA	NA	TRBJ2-7	TGTGCCACTCTAGAGGAGGGGAGAGTACGGGAGCAGTACTTC	CATLEEGRVREQYF
TRBV7-2	few	NA	TRBJ1-2	TGTGCCAGCAGCTTAGAATCCAACAGCTTCTATGGCTACACCTTC	CASSLESNSFYGYTF
TRBV7-3	NA	NA	TRBJ2-3	TGTGCCAGCAGCTTAGGGCTAGCCACAGATACGCAGTATTTT	CASSLGLATDTQYF
TRBV5-5	NA	NA	TRBJ2-3	TGTGCCAGCAGCTCCGTTATGGCGGGGCCCACAGATACGCAGTATTTT	CASSSVMAGPTDTQYF
TRBV6-4	NA	NA	TRBJ1-1	TGTGCCAGCTCACGCTTATTTGGGGGAGAAGCTTTCTTT	CASSRLFGGEAFF
TRBV12-3/TRBV12-4	NA	NA	TRBJ2-7	TGTGCCAGCAGTTTAGCGTCAGGGTACGAGCAGTACTTC	CASSLASGYEQYF
TRBV25-1	NA	NA	TRBJ2-7	TGTGCCAGCAGTAACTCCGGGACGGGGGACTACGAGCAGTACTTC	CASSNSGTGDYEQYF
TRBV30	NA	NA	TRBJ1-1	TGTGCCTGGAGTGTAACCGCGAACACTGAAGCTTTCTTT	CAWSVTANTEAFF
TRBV10-1	NA	NA	TRBJ2-7	TGCGCCAGCAGTGAGCAGGGTCACGAGCAGTACTTC	CASSEQGHEQYF
TRBV28	NA	TRBD1	TRBJ1-5	TGTGCCAGCAGTTTATGGACAGGGAACGGTCAGCCCCAGCATTTT	CASSLWTGNGQPQHF
TRBV18	NA	TRBD1	TRBJ1-2	TGTGCCAGCTCACCGACAGGGTCCCCCATCTATGGCTACACCTTC	CASSPTGSPIYGYTF
TRBV29-1	NA	NA	TRBJ2-3	TGCAGCGTTCGCCCGGCAGATACGCAGTATTTT	CSVRPADTQYF